This T cell receptor (beta chain) stems from a study of T cell responses to AZD1222 COVID-19 vaccine. Study-wide findings and caveats: The donor cohort was predominantly white British with a female majority, and clonal diversity may have been underestimated.

Germline CDR1 and CDR2: GTSNPN and SVGIG (reference sequence). The CDR3 extends over 12 amino acids. Trimming took 4 bases from V and 6 from J; bases not matched to a gene: 1. Sequencing used immunoSEQ multiplex PCR; TCRdb keeps in-frame clones, though not all of them. The sample consists of approximately 160,000 clones, roughly nine tenths of them appearing once. About this clone: The antigen remains unidentified.

This clonotype originated in an adult in good health. The source was peripheral blood, collected on day 0 of AZD1222 vaccination. The chain employs TRBV30 and TRBJ1-5; 9 bases are a match to TRBD1. The CDR3 is CAWTTGGQPQHF. CDR3 DNA: TGTGCCTGGACGACAGGGGGTCAGCCCCAGCATTTT.